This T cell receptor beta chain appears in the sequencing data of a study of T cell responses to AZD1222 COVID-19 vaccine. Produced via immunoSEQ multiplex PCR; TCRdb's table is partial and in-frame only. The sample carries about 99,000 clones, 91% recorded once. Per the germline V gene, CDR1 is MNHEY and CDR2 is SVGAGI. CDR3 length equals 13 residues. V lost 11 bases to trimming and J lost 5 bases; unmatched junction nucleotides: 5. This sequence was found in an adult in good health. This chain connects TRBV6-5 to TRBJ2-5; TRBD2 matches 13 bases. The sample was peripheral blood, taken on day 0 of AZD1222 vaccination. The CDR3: CAARTSGSETQYF. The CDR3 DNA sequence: TGTGCCGCGAGGACTAGCGGGAGTGAGACCCAGTACTTC.